Sequencing of this T cell receptor beta chain was carried out in a study of blood T cell repertoires in COVID-19. Across the whole study: Spain, Italy and the United States supplied samples that represented acute and convalescent COVID-19. PBMCs, B-cell-depleted T cells, or T cells provided the cDNA or gDNA that made up the material.

The study counted Cohort 3 donors as recovered given two negative PCRs, clearance, or symptom resolution. The CDR3 extends over 15 amino acids. CDR1 is LGHNT and CDR2 is FRNRAP in the germline V gene. Using immunoSEQ multiplex PCR, the repertoire was profiled, and TCRdb retains in-frame clones only, with some absent. The sample consists of about 250,000 clones, approximately 90% of them appearing once. V and J are TRBV12-5 and TRBJ2-1, with a possible D match to TRBD2 (7 bases). The material sequenced was PBMCs or T cells enriched from blood (not recorded which). The sequence was obtained from a woman between 18 and 30 years old who had recovered from COVID-19. As DNA, the CDR3 is TGTGCCGGCCGCGCGGGCGGGGGCTCATACAATGAGCAGTTCTTC. Protein product: CAGRAGGGSYNEQFF.